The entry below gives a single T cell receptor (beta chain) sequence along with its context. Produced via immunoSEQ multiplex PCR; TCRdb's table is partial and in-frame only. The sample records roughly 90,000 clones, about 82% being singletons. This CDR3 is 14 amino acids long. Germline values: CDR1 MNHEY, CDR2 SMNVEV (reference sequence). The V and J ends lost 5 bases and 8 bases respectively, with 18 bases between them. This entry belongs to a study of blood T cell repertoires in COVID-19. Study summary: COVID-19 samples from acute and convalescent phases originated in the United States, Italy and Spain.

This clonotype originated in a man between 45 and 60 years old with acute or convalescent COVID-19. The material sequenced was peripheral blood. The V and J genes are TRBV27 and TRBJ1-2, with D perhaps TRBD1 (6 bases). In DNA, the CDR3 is TGTGCCAGCAGTAGGGAGCGCAGGGGCAGAGGCTACACCTTC. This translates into CASSRERRGRGYTF.